This TCR beta chain appears in the sequencing data of a study of shared clonotypes between healthy human individuals. Regarding this clone: Its antigen is as yet unknown.

The CDR3 is made up of 14 amino acids. Germline loops: CDR1 MNHEY, CDR2 SVGAGI. Deletions cut 4 bases from V and 1 base from J, with 10 bases between. Study outcomes and limitations: Depth was large, yet rarefaction showed that sorted-subset sequencing was incomplete. It was observed that roughly 5.5% of naive CD4 clonotypes were shared across several donors. Specimens sampled were limited to blood, with tissue repertoires likely differing.

Evenly divided among several immunoSEQ plates was the genomic DNA of each subset. The protocol was immunoSEQ multiplex PCR, while the TCRdb copy is restricted to in-frame clones and leaves out a portion. The repertoire has approximately 2,000,000 clones, over 85% of them found once; the top ten carry roughly 1.7%. CD8 cells regarded as naive lacked CD45RO, were positively chosen for CCR7, and omitted terminally differentiated effector memory CD45RA+ cells. Sequencing was done on a sample of naive CD8+ T cells from PBMCs. The TCR comes from a man younger than 30 in good health. Some clones in this sample may be carry-over from other donors' samples. This sequence joins TRBV6-5 and TRBJ1-1; D unclear. The DNA of the CDR3 is TGTGCCAGCAGTTTAAAGCACGGGAACACTGAAGCTTTCTTT. It translates to CASSLKHGNTEAFF.